Listed below are T cell receptor beta chains from one sample, sequenced in a study of T cell responses to AZD1222 COVID-19 vaccine. Sequencing was performed with immunoSEQ multiplex PCR; in TCRdb, only in-frame clones are kept and a portion is missing. There are around 110,000 clones in the sample; approximately 86% occur only once, and about 10% lies in the top ten. Sequenced material: peripheral blood, taken on day 0 of AZD1222 vaccination. Source of these receptors: an adult in good health. The CDR3 runs from the conserved cysteine through the conserved F or W. A D gene is named only where the DNA matches it firmly. Some rows mark clone size as missing; the rest say once, few, many or name a class of expanded clone.

cdr3_nt,cdr3_aa,d_call,j_call,v_call,clone_size
TGTGCCAGCAGCTTAGCGGGTAAGCTAGAGCAGTTCTTC,CASSLAGKLEQFF,NA,TRBJ2-1,TRBV7-2,NA
TGTGCCAGCAGCTTGGACCCACGGACAGGCTTGTCACCCCTCCACTTT,CASSLDPRTGLSPLHF,TRBD1,TRBJ1-6,TRBV5-5,NA
TGCGCCAGCAGCTACGCATTTGGGACAGGGGATTCACCCCTCCACTTT,CASSYAFGTGDSPLHF,TRBD1,TRBJ1-6,TRBV5-1,NA
TGCGCCAGCAGTGGAAAACCGCGCTCTGGAAACACCATATATTTT,CASSGKPRSGNTIYF,NA,TRBJ1-3,TRBV10-1,NA
TGTGCCAGCAGCTTGTATCCCAGCTTCTATGGCTACACCTTC,CASSLYPSFYGYTF,NA,TRBJ1-2,TRBV5-8,once
TGCGCCAGCAGACAAAGGTTCGGCGAAAAACTGTTTTTT,CASRQRFGEKLFF,NA,TRBJ1-4,TRBV5-1,NA
TGTGCCAGCTCACCACTCAGTCAGGGGGCTTCAGAGACCCAGTACTTC,CASSPLSQGASETQYF,TRBD1,TRBJ2-5,TRBV18,NA
TGTGCCAGCAGTGAAAGGGACAAGTGGGGCACTGAAGCTTTCTTT,CASSERDKWGTEAFF,NA,TRBJ1-1,TRBV6-1,NA
TGCAGCGTTTCCGGGACTAGCGGGCCGAGCTCCTACAATGAGCAGTTCTTC,CSVSGTSGPSSYNEQFF,TRBD2,TRBJ2-1,TRBV29-1,once
TGTGCCAGCAGCCCCTGGACAGGCCTGCTCTCTGGAAACACCATATATTTT,CASSPWTGLLSGNTIYF,TRBD1,TRBJ1-3,TRBV7-9,few
TGCGCCAGCAGCGCCGGGACTAGCGGGAGCAGCACAGATACGCAGTATTTT,CASSAGTSGSSTDTQYF,TRBD2,TRBJ2-3,TRBV5-1,NA
TGTGCCAGCAGTTCCCTCGGGGGCCCCCTACCCCGTGAAGCTTTCTTT,CASSSLGGPLPREAFF,NA,TRBJ1-1,TRBV28,NA
TGTGCCAGCACACTAGGGACGACCGGGGGCACCATATATTTT,CASTLGTTGGTIYF,NA,TRBJ1-3,TRBV7-9,few
TGCGCCAGCAGCCAAGATGACAGGGCTAATTCACCCCTCCACTTT,CASSQDDRANSPLHF,TRBD1,TRBJ1-6,TRBV4-1,NA
TGTGCCAGCAGTCGCCGACTAGATACAGATACGCAGTATTTT,CASSRRLDTDTQYF,NA,TRBJ2-3,TRBV3-1/TRBV3-2,NA
TGTGCCAGCAGTTCCTCCGGGACTAGATCATGGGTCGACGAGCAGTACTTC,CASSSSGTRSWVDEQYF,TRBD2,TRBJ2-7,TRBV6-2/TRBV6-3,NA
TGTGCCAGCAGCTTAGAGGGGAGAAAGGGAACAGATACGCAGTATTTT,CASSLEGRKGTDTQYF,NA,TRBJ2-3,TRBV11-1,NA
TGTGCCAGCAGTGAACGCGGGCAGGGGGCAGGGTATGGCTACACCTTC,CASSERGQGAGYGYTF,TRBD1,TRBJ1-2,TRBV6-1,NA
TGTGCCTGGAGTAAGGGGGGAAACAACTATGGCTACACCTTC,CAWSKGGNNYGYTF,NA,TRBJ1-2,TRBV30,few
TGTGCCACCAGCGCTCCTAGCGGGGGGAAGATCCAAGAGACCCAGTACTTC,CATSAPSGGKIQETQYF,TRBD2,TRBJ2-5,TRBV15,NA
TGTGCCAGCTCACGACAGGGGAATGGCTACACCTTC,CASSRQGNGYTF,TRBD1,TRBJ1-2,TRBV18,NA
TGCGCCAGCAGCTTGGGGGACGGCACTGAAGCTTTCTTT,CASSLGDGTEAFF,NA,TRBJ1-1,TRBV5-1,NA
TGTGCCAGCTCACCAGGGGACAATCAGCCCCAGCATTTT,CASSPGDNQPQHF,NA,TRBJ1-5,TRBV18,once
TGTGCCAGCAGCTTGGGGGGTGGAGGGGCGTTCTTC,CASSLGGGGAFF,NA,TRBJ2-1,TRBV5-8,NA
TGTGCCAGCAGCGCCCGGGACGGTTCCTACGAGCAGTACTTC,CASSARDGSYEQYF,NA,TRBJ2-7,TRBV7-8,NA
TGTGCCAGCACACCGGGGGGGGCAGTTTCACCCCTCCACTTT,CASTPGGAVSPLHF,NA,TRBJ1-6,TRBV7-3,NA
TGTGCCAGCAGGGGACAGGGATCGGTAGAAGGCTACACCTTC,CASRGQGSVEGYTF,TRBD1,TRBJ1-2,TRBV2,NA
TGTGCCAGCAGTTACTCTGGGAGTTCAGATCAGCCCCAGCATTTT,CASSYSGSSDQPQHF,NA,TRBJ1-5,TRBV6-5,NA
TGCGCCAGCAGCGAAGGGACACAGAACACTGAAGCTTTCTTT,CASSEGTQNTEAFF,NA,TRBJ1-1,TRBV5-1,NA
TGCGCCAGCAGCTTGGGCCAGGGCAATGAAAAACTGTTTTTT,CASSLGQGNEKLFF,NA,TRBJ1-4,TRBV5-1,NA
TGTGCCAGCAGTTACCAGGGGGCGCGCTCCAATCAGCCCCAGCATTTT,CASSYQGARSNQPQHF,TRBD1,TRBJ1-5,TRBV6-2/TRBV6-3,NA
TGTGCCAGCAGCCTGCGACAGGGCGTTAATTCACCCCTCCACTTT,CASSLRQGVNSPLHF,TRBD1,TRBJ1-6,TRBV7-2,few
TGTGCCAGCAGCCCGAGCGGGGGCAATCAGCCCCAGCATTTT,CASSPSGGNQPQHF,NA,TRBJ1-5,TRBV9,NA
TGTGCCAGCAGCTTACAGGGACCCTACGAGCAGTACTTC,CASSLQGPYEQYF,NA,TRBJ2-7,TRBV7-8,NA
TGTGCCAGTAACTTACAGGGGGCAAGCAATCAGCCCCAGCATTTT,CASNLQGASNQPQHF,TRBD1,TRBJ1-5,TRBV19,once
TGTGCCAGCAGCTTACCGGGACAGGGATACGAGCAGTACTTC,CASSLPGQGYEQYF,TRBD1,TRBJ2-7,TRBV11-1,once
TGTGCCAGCAGCCGGACTAGCCAACATCCCACCGGGGAGCTGTTTTTT,CASSRTSQHPTGELFF,TRBD2,TRBJ2-2,TRBV2,once
TGCAGCGCCGTACTTAGTAGGGACGGTCATGGCTACACCTTC,CSAVLSRDGHGYTF,NA,TRBJ1-2,TRBV29-1,NA
TGTGCCAGCAGTTCCTTTGGGGGGGCGCTTACCAGGGATGAGCAGTTCTTC,CASSSFGGALTRDEQFF,NA,TRBJ2-1,TRBV7-2,NA
TGTGCCAGCAGCTTTAGCGGGGGGGCCCAGAGCTCCTACGAGCAGTACTTC,CASSFSGGAQSSYEQYF,TRBD2,TRBJ2-7,TRBV11-2,NA
TGTGCCAGCAGCCAAGATAGATTCACAGATACGCAGTATTTT,CASSQDRFTDTQYF,NA,TRBJ2-3,TRBV4-2,NA
TGCGCCAGCAGCCCTGGCAAGGTGGGGCCGACCTACGAGCAGTACTTC,CASSPGKVGPTYEQYF,NA,TRBJ2-7,TRBV4-1,NA
TGTGCCAGCAGCATTGGACAGGGATTAGTTAACACTGAAGCTTTCTTT,CASSIGQGLVNTEAFF,TRBD1,TRBJ1-1,TRBV5-5,NA
TGTGCCAGCAGCTCAGGACAGGGACTTCATGGCTACACCTTC,CASSSGQGLHGYTF,TRBD1,TRBJ1-2,TRBV7-9,NA
TGCGCCAGCAGCTTGGCCGAGTTAGCCACCAATGAGCAGTTCTTC,CASSLAELATNEQFF,NA,TRBJ2-1,TRBV5-1,few
TGTGCCAGCAGCTCCGCATTAAGGGAGTTTGGCTACAATGAGCAGTTCTTC,CASSSALREFGYNEQFF,NA,TRBJ2-1,TRBV7-9,NA
TGTGCCAGCAGCTTAGCAGGCACCAACACCGGGGAGCTGTTTTTT,CASSLAGTNTGELFF,NA,TRBJ2-2,TRBV7-6,few
TGTGCCAGCAGTTACCTGACAGAGAACACTGAAGCTTTCTTT,CASSYLTENTEAFF,NA,TRBJ1-1,TRBV6-2/TRBV6-3,NA
TGTGCCAGCTCACCAATGGGACCCCTCGCTGAAGCTTTCTTT,CASSPMGPLAEAFF,NA,TRBJ1-1,TRBV18,NA
TGTGCCAGCAGTTACCAGGGGTCGGCTGAAGCTTTCTTT,CASSYQGSAEAFF,NA,TRBJ1-1,TRBV6-5,NA
TGCGCCAGCAGCTTGACAGTTACAGTGTCCGAGCAGTACTTC,CASSLTVTVSEQYF,NA,TRBJ2-7,TRBV5-1,NA
TGTGCCAGCAGCCCTCGGGACAGGTCGAATGAAAAACTGTTTTTT,CASSPRDRSNEKLFF,TRBD1,TRBJ1-4,TRBV9,NA